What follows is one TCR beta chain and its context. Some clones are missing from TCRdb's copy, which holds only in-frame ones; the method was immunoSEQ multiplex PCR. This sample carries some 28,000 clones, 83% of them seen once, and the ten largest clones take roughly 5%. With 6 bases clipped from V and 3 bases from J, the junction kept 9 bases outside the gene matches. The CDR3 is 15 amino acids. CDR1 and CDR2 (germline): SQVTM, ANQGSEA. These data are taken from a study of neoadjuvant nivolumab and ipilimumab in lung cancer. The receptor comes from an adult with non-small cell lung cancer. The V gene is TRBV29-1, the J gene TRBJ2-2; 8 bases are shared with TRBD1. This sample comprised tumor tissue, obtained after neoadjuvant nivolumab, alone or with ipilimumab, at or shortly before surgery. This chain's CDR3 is CSVSPGQGDTGELFF. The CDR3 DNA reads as TGCAGCGTCTCCCCAGGACAGGGTGACACCGGGGAGCTGTTTTTT.